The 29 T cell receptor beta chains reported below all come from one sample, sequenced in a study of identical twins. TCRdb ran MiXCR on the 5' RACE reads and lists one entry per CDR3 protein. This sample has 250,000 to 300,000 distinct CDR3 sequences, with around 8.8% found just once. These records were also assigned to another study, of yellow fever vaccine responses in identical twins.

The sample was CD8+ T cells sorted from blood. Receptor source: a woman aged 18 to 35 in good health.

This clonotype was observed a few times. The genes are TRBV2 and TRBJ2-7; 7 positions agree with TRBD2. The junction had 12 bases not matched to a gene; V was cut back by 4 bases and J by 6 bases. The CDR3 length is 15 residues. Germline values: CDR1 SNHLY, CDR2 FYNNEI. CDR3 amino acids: CASSGLRGGRFEQYF. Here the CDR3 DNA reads TGTGCCAGCAGTGGCCTCCGCGGGGGTCGTTTCGAGCAGTACTTC.

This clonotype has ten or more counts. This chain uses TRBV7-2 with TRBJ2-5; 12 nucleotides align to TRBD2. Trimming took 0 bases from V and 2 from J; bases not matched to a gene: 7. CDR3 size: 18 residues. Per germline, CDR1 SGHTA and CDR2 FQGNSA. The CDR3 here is CASSLAPLAGGLQETQYF. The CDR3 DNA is TGTGCCAGCAGCTTAGCCCCACTAGCGGGGGGACTACAAGAGACCCAGTACTTC.

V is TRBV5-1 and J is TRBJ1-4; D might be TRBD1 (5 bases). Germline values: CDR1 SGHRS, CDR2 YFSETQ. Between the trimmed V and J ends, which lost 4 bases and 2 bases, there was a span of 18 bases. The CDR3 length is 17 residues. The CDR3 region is CASSPLGGTSTNEKLFF. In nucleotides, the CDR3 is TGCGCCAGCAGCCCACTCGGCGGGACGTCGACTAATGAAAAACTGTTTTTT.

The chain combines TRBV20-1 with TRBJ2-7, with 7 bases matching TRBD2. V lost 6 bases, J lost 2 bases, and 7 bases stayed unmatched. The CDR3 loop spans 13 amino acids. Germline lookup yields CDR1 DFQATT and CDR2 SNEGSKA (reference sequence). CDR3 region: CSARTSFAYEQYF. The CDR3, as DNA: TGCAGTGCCCGGACTAGTTTCGCCTACGAGCAGTACTTC.

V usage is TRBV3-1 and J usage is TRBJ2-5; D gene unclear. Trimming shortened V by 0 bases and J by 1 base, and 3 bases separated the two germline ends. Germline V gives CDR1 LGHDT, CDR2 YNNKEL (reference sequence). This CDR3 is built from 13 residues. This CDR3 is CASSQDPQETQYF. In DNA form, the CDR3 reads TGTGCCAGCAGCCAAGATCCCCAAGAGACCCAGTACTTC.

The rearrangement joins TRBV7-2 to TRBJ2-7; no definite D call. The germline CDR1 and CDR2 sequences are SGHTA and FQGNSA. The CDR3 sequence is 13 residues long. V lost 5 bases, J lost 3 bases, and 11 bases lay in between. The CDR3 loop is CASSPIYGYEQYF. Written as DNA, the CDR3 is TGTGCCAGCAGCCCCATTTATGGCTACGAGCAGTACTTC.

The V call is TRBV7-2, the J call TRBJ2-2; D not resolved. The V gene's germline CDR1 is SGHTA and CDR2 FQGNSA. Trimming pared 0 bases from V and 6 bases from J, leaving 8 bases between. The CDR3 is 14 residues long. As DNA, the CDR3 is TGTGCCAGCAGCTTAGCGCGGCTAGCCGGGGAGCTGTTTTTT. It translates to CASSLARLAGELFF.

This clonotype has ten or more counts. The chain's CDR3 is CASSSPDWNTEAFF. DNA for the CDR3: TGTGCCAGCAGCTCCCCGGACTGGAACACTGAAGCTTTCTTT. This chain uses TRBV7-9 with TRBJ1-1; unclear D gene. V shed 4 bases and J shed 1 base, with 10 bases lying between them. This CDR3 is 14 amino acids long. Germline loops: CDR1 SEHNR, CDR2 FQNEAQ (reference sequence).

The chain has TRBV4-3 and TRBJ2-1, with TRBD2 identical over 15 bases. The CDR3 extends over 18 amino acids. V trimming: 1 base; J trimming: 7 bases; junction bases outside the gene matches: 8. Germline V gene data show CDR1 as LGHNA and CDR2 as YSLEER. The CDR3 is CASSQGSGLAGGMNEQFF. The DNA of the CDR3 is TGCGCCAGCAGCCAAGGGTCAGGACTAGCGGGAGGGATGAATGAGCAGTTCTTC.

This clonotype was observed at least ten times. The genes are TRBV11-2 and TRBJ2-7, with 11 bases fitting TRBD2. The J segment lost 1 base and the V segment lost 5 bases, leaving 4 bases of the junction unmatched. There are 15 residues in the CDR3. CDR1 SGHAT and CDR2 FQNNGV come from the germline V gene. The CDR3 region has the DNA TGTGCCAGCAGCGCACTAGCGGGGGAGTCCTACGAGCAGTACTTC. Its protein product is CASSALAGESYEQYF.

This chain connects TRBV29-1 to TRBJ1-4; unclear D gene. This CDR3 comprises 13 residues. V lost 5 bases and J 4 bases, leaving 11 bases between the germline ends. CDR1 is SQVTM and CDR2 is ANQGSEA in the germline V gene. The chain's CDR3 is CSVSGPHNEKLFF. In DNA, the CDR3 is TGCAGCGTTTCAGGACCGCATAATGAAAAACTGTTTTTT.

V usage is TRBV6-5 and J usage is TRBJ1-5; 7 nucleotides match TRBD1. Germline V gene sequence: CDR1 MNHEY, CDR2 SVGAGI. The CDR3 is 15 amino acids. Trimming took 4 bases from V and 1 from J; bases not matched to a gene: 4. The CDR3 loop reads CASSSGQASNQPQHF. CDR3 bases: TGTGCCAGCAGTTCCGGACAGGCCAGCAATCAGCCCCAGCATTTT.

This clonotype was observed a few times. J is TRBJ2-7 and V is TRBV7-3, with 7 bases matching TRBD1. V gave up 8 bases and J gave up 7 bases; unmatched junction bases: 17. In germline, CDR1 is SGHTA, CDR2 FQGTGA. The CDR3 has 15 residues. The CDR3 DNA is TGTGCCAGCGCAAACACAGGGGCTATAGAGGGGGAGCAGTACTTC. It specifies CASANTGAIEGEQYF. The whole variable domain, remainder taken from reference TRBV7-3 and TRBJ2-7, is GAGVSQTPSNKVTEKGKYVELRCDPISGHTALYWYRQSLGQGPEFLIYFQGTGAADDSGLPNDRFFAVRPEGSVSTLKIQRTERGDSAVYLCASANTGAIEGEQYFGPGTRLTVT.

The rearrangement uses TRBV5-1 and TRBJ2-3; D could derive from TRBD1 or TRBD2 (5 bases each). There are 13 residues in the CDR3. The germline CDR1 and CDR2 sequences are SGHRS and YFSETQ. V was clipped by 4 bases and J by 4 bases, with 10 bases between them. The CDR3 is CASSPGTPDTQYF. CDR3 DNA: TGCGCCAGCAGCCCCGGGACCCCAGATACGCAGTATTTT.

CDR3 region: CASTDRSVYEQYF. Here the CDR3 DNA reads TGTGCCAGCACTGACAGATCAGTCTACGAGCAGTACTTC. V and J are TRBV6-2 or TRBV6-3 and TRBJ2-7; the D gene is possibly TRBD1 (5 bases). Germline CDR1 MNHEY, CDR2 SVGEGT. V lost 7 bases and J lost 3, with 13 bases in between. This CDR3 has 13 residues.

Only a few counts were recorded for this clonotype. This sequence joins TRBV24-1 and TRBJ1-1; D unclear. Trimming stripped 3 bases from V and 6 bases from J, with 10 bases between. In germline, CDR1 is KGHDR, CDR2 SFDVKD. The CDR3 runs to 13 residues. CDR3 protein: CATSDPDGPEAFF. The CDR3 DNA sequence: TGTGCCACCAGTGATCCGGACGGTCCTGAAGCTTTCTTT.

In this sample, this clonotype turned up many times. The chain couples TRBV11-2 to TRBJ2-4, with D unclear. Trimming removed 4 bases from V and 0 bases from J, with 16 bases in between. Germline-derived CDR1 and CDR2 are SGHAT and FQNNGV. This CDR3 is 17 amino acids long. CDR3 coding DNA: TGTGCCAGCAGCTCTGCGGAGCTCCAATTAGCCAAAAACATTCAGTACTTC. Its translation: CASSSAELQLAKNIQYF.

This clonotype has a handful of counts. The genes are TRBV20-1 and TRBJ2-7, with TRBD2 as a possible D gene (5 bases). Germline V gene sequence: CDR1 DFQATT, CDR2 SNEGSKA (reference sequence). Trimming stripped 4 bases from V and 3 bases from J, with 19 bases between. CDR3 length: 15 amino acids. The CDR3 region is CSANPTKTPVYEQYF. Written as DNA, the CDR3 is TGCAGTGCTAATCCGACTAAGACCCCTGTCTACGAGCAGTACTTC.

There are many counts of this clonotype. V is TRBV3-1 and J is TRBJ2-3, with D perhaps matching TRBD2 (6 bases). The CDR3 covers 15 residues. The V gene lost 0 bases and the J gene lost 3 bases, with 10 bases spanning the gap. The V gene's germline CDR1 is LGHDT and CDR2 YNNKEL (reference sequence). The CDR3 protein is CASSQEWRGTDTQYF. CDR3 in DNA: TGTGCCAGCAGCCAAGAGTGGCGGGGAACAGATACGCAGTATTTT.

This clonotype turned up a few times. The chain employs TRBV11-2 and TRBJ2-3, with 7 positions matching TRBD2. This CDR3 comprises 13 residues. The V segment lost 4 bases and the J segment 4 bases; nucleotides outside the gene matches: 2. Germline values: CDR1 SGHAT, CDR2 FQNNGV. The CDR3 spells CASSWGGADTQYF. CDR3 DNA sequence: TGTGCCAGCAGCTGGGGGGGGGCAGATACGCAGTATTTT.

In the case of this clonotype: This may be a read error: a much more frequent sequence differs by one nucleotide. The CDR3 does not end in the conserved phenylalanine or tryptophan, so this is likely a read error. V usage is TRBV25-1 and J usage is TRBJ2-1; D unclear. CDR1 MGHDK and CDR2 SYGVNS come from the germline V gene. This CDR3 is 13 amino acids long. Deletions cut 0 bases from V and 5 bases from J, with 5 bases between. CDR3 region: CASSEYTHNEQFL. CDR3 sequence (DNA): TGTGCCAGCAGTGAATACACCCACAATGAGCAGTTCTTG.

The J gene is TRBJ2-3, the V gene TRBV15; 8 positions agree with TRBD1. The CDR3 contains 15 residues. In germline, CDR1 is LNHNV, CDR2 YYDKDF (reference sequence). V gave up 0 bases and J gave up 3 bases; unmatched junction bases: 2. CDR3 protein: CATSREDRGTDTQYF. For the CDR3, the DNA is TGTGCCACCAGCAGAGAAGACAGGGGAACAGATACGCAGTATTTT. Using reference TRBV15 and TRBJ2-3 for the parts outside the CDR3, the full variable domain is DAMVIQNPRYQVTQFGKPVTLSCSQTLNHNVMYWYQQKSSQAPKLLFHYYDKDFNNEADTPDNFQSRRPNTSFCFLDIRSPGLGDTAMYLCATSREDRGTDTQYFGPGTRLTVL.

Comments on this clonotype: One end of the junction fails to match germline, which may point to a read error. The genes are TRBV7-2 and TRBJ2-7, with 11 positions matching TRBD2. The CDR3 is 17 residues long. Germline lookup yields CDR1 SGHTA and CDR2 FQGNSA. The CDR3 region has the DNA TGTGCCAGAAGCTTAGTCTTGGGGACTAGCGGTACCTACGAGCAGTACTTC. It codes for CARSLVLGTSGTYEQYF. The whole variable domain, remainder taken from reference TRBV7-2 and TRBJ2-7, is GAGVSQSPSNKVTEKGKDVELRCDPISGHTALYWYRQSLGQGLEFLIYFQGNSAPDKSGLPSDRFSAERTGGSVSTLTIQRTQQEDSAVYLCARSLVLGTSGTYEQYFGPGTRLTVT.

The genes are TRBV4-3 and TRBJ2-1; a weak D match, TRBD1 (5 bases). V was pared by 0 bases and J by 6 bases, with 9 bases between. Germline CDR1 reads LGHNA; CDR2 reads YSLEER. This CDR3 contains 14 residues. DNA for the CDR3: TGCGCCAGCAGCCAAGACCTAGACAGCAATGAGCAGTTCTTC. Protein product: CASSQDLDSNEQFF.

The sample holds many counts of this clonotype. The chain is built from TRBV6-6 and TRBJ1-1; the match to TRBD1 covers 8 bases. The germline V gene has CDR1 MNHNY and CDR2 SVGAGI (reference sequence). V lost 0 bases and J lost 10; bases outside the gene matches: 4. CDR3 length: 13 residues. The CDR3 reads CASSYSPGGLAFF. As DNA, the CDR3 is TGTGCCAGCAGTTACTCGCCAGGGGGCTTAGCTTTCTTT.

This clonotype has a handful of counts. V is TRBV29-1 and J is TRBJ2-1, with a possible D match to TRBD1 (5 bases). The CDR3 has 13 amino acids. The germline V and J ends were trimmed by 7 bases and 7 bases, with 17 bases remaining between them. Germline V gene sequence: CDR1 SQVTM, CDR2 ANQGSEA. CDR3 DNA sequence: TGCAGCGCTGCAGGGTCCTTGGGGAATGAGCAGTTCTTC. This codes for CSAAGSLGNEQFF.

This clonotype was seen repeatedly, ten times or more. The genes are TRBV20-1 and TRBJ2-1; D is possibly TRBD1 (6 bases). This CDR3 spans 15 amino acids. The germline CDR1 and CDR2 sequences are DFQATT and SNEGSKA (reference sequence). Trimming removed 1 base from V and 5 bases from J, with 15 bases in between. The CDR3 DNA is TGCAGTGCTAGAGGAGGTGGGGGCCCTCACAATGAGCAGTTCTTC. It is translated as CSARGGGGPHNEQFF.

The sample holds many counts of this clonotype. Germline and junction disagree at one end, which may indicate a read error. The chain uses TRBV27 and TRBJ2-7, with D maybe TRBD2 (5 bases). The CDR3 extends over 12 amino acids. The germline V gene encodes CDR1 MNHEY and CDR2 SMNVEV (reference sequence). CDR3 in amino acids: CASSLSGSEQYF. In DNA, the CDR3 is TGCGCCAGCAGCTTGAGCGGTTCCGAGCAGTACTTC.

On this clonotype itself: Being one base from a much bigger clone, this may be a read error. Written as DNA, the CDR3 is TGTGCCAGCAGCTTAGACAGGGGTCCTTATCAAGAGACCCGGTACTTC. Residues: CASSLDRGPYQETRYF. The rearrangement links TRBV7-9 to TRBJ2-5; TRBD1 matches at 7 bases. Germline CDR1 and CDR2: SEHNR and FQNEAQ (reference sequence). This CDR3 comprises 16 residues.